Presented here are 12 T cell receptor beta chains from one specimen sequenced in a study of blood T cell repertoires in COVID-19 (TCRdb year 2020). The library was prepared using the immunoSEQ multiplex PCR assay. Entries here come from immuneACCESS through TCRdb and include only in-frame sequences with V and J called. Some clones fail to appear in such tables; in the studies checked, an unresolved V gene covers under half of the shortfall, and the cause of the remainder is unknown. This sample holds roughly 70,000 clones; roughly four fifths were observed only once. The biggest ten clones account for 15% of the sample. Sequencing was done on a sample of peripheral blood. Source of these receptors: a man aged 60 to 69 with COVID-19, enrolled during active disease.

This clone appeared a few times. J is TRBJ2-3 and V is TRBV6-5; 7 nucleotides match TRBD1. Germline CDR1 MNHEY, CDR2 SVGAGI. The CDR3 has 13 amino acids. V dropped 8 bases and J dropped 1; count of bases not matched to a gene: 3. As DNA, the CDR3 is TGTGCCAGCCGGGACAGACGCACAGATACGCAGTATTTT. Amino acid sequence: CASRDRRTDTQYF.

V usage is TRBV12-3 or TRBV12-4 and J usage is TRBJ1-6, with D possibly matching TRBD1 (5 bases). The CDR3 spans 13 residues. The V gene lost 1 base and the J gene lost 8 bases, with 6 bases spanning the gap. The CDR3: CASSLEQDSPLHF. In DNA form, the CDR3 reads TGTGCCAGCAGTTTAGAACAGGATTCACCCCTCCACTTT.

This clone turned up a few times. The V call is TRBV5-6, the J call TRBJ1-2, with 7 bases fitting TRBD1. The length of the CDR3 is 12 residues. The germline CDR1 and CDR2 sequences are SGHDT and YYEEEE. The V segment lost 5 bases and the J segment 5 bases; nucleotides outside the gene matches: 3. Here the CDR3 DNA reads TGTGCCAGCAGGATACAGGGGTATGGCTACACCTTC. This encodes CASRIQGYGYTF.

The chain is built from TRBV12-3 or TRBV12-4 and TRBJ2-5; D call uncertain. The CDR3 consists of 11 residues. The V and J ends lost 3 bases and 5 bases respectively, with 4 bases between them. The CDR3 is CASSLEETQYF. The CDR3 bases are TGTGCCAGCAGTTTGGAGGAGACCCAGTACTTC.

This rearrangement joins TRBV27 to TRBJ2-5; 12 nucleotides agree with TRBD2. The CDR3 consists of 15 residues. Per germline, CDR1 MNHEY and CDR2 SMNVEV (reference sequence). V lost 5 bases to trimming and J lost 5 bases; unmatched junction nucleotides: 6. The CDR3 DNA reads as TGTGCCAGCAGTCACCTAGCGGGAGGGCGGGAGACCCAGTACTTC. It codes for CASSHLAGGRETQYF.

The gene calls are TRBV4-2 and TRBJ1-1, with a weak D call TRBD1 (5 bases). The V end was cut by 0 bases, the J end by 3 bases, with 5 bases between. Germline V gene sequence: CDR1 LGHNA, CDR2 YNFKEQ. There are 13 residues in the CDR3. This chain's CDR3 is CASSQDRDTEAFF. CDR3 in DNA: TGTGCCAGCAGCCAAGACAGGGACACTGAAGCTTTCTTT.

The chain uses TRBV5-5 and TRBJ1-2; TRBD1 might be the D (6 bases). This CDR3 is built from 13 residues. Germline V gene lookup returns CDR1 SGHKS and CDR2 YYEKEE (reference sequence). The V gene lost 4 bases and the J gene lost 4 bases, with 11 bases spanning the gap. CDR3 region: CASSQGTIYGYTF. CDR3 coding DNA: TGTGCCAGCAGCCAGGGGACCATCTATGGCTACACCTTC.

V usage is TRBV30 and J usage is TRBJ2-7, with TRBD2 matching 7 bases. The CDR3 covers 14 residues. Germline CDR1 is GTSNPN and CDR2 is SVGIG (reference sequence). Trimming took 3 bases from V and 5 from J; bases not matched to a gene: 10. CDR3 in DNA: TGTGCCTGGAGGTCTAGCGGAGGTTCCCACGAGCAGTACTTC. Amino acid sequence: CAWRSSGGSHEQYF.

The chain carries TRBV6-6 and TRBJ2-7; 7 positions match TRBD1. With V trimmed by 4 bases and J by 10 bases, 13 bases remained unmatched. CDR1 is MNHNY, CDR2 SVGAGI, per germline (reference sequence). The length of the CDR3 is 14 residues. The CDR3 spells CASSFPLRGLGQYF. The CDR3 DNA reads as TGTGCCAGCAGTTTTCCCTTAAGGGGGCTCGGTCAGTACTTC.

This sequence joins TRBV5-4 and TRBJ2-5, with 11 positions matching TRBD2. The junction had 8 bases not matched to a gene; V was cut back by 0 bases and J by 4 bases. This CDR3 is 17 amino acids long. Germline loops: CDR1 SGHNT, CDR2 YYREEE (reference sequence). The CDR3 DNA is TGTGCCAGCAGCTTGGCTAGCGGGAGGCCGCGGGGAGAGACCCAGTACTTC. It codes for CASSLASGRPRGETQYF.

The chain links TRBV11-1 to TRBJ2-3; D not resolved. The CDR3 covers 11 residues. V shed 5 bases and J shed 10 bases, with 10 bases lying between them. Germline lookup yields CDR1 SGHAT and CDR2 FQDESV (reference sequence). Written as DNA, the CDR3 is TGTGCCAGCAGCCTAGGTTTAGCGCAGTATTTT. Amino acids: CASSLGLAQYF.

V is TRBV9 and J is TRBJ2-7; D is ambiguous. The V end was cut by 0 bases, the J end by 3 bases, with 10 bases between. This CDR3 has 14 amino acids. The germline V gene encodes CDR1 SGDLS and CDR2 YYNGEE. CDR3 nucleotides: TGTGCCAGCAGCGTAGGCGGCGGAGTCTACGAGCAGTACTTC. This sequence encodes CASSVGGGVYEQYF.